Shown below are 6 T cell receptor beta chains from a single sample sequenced in a study of blood T cells in healthy people across ages. Then a second PCR, running roughly 7 to 11 cycles, was carried out with a sample-barcoded 5' primer and a J-beta primer mix. Each CDR3 protein gets one entry after TCRdb re-called the 5' RACE reads with MiXCR. The table records 720,000 or so distinct CDR3 sequences, 35% to 50% of them present only once. The sample was blood. These receptors were taken from a man older than 75 in good health.

This chain connects TRBV11-3 to TRBJ2-7; no reliable D call. Trimming removed 0 bases at V and 1 base at J, with 7 bases between. The CDR3 has 14 amino acids. Looked up from germline, CDR1 is SGHNT and CDR2 is YENEEA. The CDR3 sequence: CASSLDGGSYEQYF. CDR3 in DNA: TGTGCCAGCAGCTTAGATGGCGGATCCTACGAGCAGTACTTC.

CDR3 amino acids: CASSSAGTSAAYEQYF. In DNA, the CDR3 is TGTGCCAGCAGCTCAGCTGGGACTAGCGCCGCCTACGAGCAGTACTTC. J is TRBJ2-7 and V is TRBV7-2; 10 bases fit TRBD2. Germline values: CDR1 SGHTA, CDR2 FQGNSA. After removal of 4 bases from V and 2 bases from J, the junction contained 8 bases not matched to a gene. CDR3 length equals 16 residues.

This clonotype was counted between two and nine times. J is TRBJ2-6 and V is TRBV9; D perhaps matches TRBD1 (5 bases). Germline loops: CDR1 SGDLS, CDR2 YYNGEE. This CDR3 is built from 15 residues. Trimming stripped 3 bases from V and 3 bases from J, with 10 bases between. Here the CDR3 DNA reads TGTGCCAGCAGCGCACAGGTCGGTGGGGCCAACGTCCTGACTTTC. Translation: CASSAQVGGANVLTF.

This clonotype was seen many times. The chain employs TRBV7-9 and TRBJ2-3; TRBD2 matches at 8 bases. The CDR3 has 16 residues. V dropped 5 bases and J dropped 0; count of bases not matched to a gene: 7. Germline V gene lookup returns CDR1 SEHNR and CDR2 FQNEAQ (reference sequence). The CDR3 bases are TGTGCCAGCAGCCCGGGGCGGGGGGACAGCACAGATACGCAGTATTTT. This encodes CASSPGRGDSTDTQYF.

The V gene is TRBV6-1, the J gene TRBJ2-5; possible D gene TRBD2, 5 bases. Germline-derived CDR1 and CDR2 are MNHNS and SASEGT. This CDR3 has 14 amino acids. The V end lost 8 bases, the J end lost 5 bases, and 18 bases lay between the germline ends. The CDR3 sequence: CASLQQSTGETQYF. Here the CDR3 DNA reads TGTGCCAGCCTACAGCAATCCACGGGGGAGACCCAGTACTTC.

A note on this clonotype: The junction departs from germline at one end; a sequencing error may be responsible. J is TRBJ2-1 and V is TRBV6-5, with 10 bases aligning to TRBD1. This CDR3 region has 15 residues. Germline assignment: CDR1 MNHEY and CDR2 SVGAGI. In DNA form, the CDR3 reads TGTGCCAGCAGTAAGACAGGGGGCTCCTGCAATGAGCAGTTCTTC. Amino acids: CASSKTGGSCNEQFF.